Below, 20 T cell receptor beta chains from the same sample are listed, as sequenced in a study of cytomegalovirus exposure and HLA in healthy donors. Primers: 60 Vbeta forward and 13 Jbeta reverse. Some clones are missing from TCRdb's copy, which holds only in-frame ones; the method was immunoSEQ multiplex PCR. The repertoire includes some 140,000 clones, 74% of them detected once, and 2.1% sits in the top ten. The sample taken for sequencing was PBMCs. The source of these receptors is a man under 40 in good health and CMV-seronegative.

This chain joins TRBV7-8 and TRBJ2-7; TRBD1 aligns across 7 bases. The CDR3 runs 17 residues. Unmatched junction bases numbered 14, after V lost 4 bases and J lost 2 bases. From germline, CDR1 is SGHVS and CDR2 FQNEAQ. CDR3 nucleotides: TGTGCCAGCAGCTCATATTTTGGGGAGACAGGGCCCTACGAGCAGTACTTC. Amino acid sequence: CASSSYFGETGPYEQYF.

The V and J genes are TRBV7-2 and TRBJ1-6, with D unresolved. V lost 0 bases and J 10 bases, leaving 4 bases between the germline ends. CDR3 length: 12 amino acids. Germline V gene data show CDR1 as SGHTA and CDR2 as FQGNSA. The CDR3 bases are TGTGCCAGCAGCTTAGCGAGCTCACCCCTCCACTTT. Amino acids: CASSLASSPLHF.

Comment on this clone: The junction departs from the called germline gene at one end, perhaps through a read error. This sequence joins TRBV7-7 and TRBJ1-1, with 9 positions matching TRBD1. The CDR3 sequence is 17 residues long. The germline V gene has CDR1 SSHAT and CDR2 FNYEAQ (reference sequence). The CDR3 DNA is TGTGCTAGCAGCACCGGGACAGGGAGAGTCGAGAACACTGAAGCTTTCTTT. This translates into CASSTGTGRVENTEAFF.

The CDR3 DNA is TGTGCCAGCAGTTCCGACAGGGTAAATTCACCCCTCCACTTT. This translates into CASSSDRVNSPLHF. The rearrangement uses TRBV2 and TRBJ1-6, with 7 bases identical to TRBD1. CDR3 length equals 14 residues. Germline loops: CDR1 SNHLY, CDR2 FYNNEI. V dropped 5 bases and J dropped 7; count of bases not matched to a gene: 5.

The J gene is TRBJ2-3, the V gene TRBV27; 10 nucleotides agree with TRBD1. The trim removed 3 bases at V and 6 bases at J, leaving 9 bases unmatched. CDR3 length: 16 amino acids. Germline CDR1 reads MNHEY; CDR2 reads SMNVEV (reference sequence). The CDR3 sequence: CASSLYLTGGSDTQYF. CDR3 nucleotides: TGTGCCAGCAGTTTGTATCTGACAGGGGGCTCGGATACGCAGTATTTT.

The CDR3 region is CASRPGGPNSPLHF. For the CDR3, the DNA is TGTGCCAGCAGACCGGGGGGACCGAATTCACCCCTCCACTTT. The J gene is TRBJ1-6, the V gene TRBV27, with D perhaps TRBD1 (5 bases). V was pared by 6 bases and J by 7 bases, with 13 bases between. The germline gives CDR1 MNHEY, CDR2 SMNVEV (reference sequence). The CDR3 covers 14 residues.

The J gene is TRBJ1-6, the V gene TRBV7-2, with D maybe TRBD1 (5 bases). In germline, CDR1 is SGHTA, CDR2 FQGNSA. The CDR3 length is 13 residues. Trimming took off 6 bases at V and 6 bases at J, with 9 bases between the two ends. CDR3 coding DNA: TGTGCCAGCAGGCAGACAGCTAATTCACCCCTCCACTTT. This sequence encodes CASRQTANSPLHF.

The chain joins TRBV5-6 to TRBJ2-7; tentatively, D is TRBD1 (6 bases). The V gene's germline CDR1 is SGHDT and CDR2 YYEEEE. V was clipped by 4 bases and J by 1 base, with 15 bases between them. The CDR3 loop spans 15 amino acids. CDR3 amino acids: CASSEGQGISYEQYF. In nucleotides, the CDR3 is TGTGCCAGCAGCGAAGGCCAGGGGATTTCCTACGAGCAGTACTTC. The full variable domain, rest sourced from reference TRBV5-6 and TRBJ2-7, is DAGVTQSPTHLIKTRGQQVTLRCSPKSGHDTVSWYQQALGQGPQFIFQYYEEEERQRGNFPDRFSGHQFPNYSSELNVNALLLGDSALYLCASSEGQGISYEQYFGPGTRLTVT.

The V call is TRBV30, the J call TRBJ1-4; D unclear. V was trimmed by 2 bases and J by 7 bases, leaving 14 bases between them. Per germline, CDR1 GTSNPN and CDR2 SVGIG (reference sequence). CDR3 length: 14 residues. The chain's CDR3 is CAWSRTPEGEKLFF. The CDR3 nucleotides read TGTGCCTGGAGTCGAACACCCGAGGGTGAAAAACTGTTTTTT.

The CDR3 DNA is TGTGCCTGGACTTGGAGGGACGGAAATTCACCCCTCCACTTT. Translating it yields CAWTWRDGNSPLHF. The chain links TRBV30 to TRBJ1-6, with a weak D call TRBD1 (5 bases). The CDR3 is 14 residues long. CDR1 and CDR2 (germline): GTSNPN, SVGIG (reference sequence). Trimming took off 4 bases at V and 7 bases at J, with 14 bases between the two ends.

The chain uses TRBV2 and TRBJ2-1; 12 bases fit TRBD2. Trimming at V came to 2 bases and at J to 10 bases, leaving 3 bases not matched to a gene. Germline V gene sequence: CDR1 SNHLY, CDR2 FYNNEI. This CDR3 is 14 amino acids long. The CDR3 reads CASSELAGGPEQFF. The CDR3 DNA sequence: TGTGCCAGCAGTGAACTAGCGGGGGGGCCGGAGCAGTTCTTC.

The genes are TRBV7-6 and TRBJ2-5, with a tentative D call TRBD1 (5 bases). The V gene lost 5 bases and the J gene lost 5 bases, with 15 bases spanning the gap. Germline V lookup: CDR1 SGHVS, CDR2 FNYEAQ. The length of the CDR3 is 14 residues. In DNA form, the CDR3 reads TGTGCCAGCAGCACTACTGACAGCCGCGAGACCCAGTACTTC. Protein product: CASSTTDSRETQYF.

The J gene is TRBJ2-3, the V gene TRBV6-5, with D possibly being TRBD2 (7 bases). Germline V CDR1 and CDR2: MNHEY, SVGAGI. Trimming shortened V by 2 bases and J by 4 bases, and 10 bases separated the two germline ends. This CDR3 region has 14 residues. The CDR3 coding sequence is TGTGCCAGCAGTTACGCGGGGGCCGCAGATACGCAGTATTTT. Translating gives CASSYAGAADTQYF.

V is TRBV18 and J is TRBJ1-1, with TRBD1 matching 8 bases. With 3 bases clipped from V and 4 bases from J, the junction kept 4 bases outside the gene matches. The CDR3 sequence is 14 residues long. CDR1 and CDR2 from the germline V gene are KGHSH and LQKENI. The CDR3 DNA reads as TGTGCCAGCTCACCCAATACAGGGGGCACTGAAGCTTTCTTT. It yields the protein CASSPNTGGTEAFF.

The genes are TRBV5-1 and TRBJ2-1; 10 bases match TRBD1. V lost 3 bases to trimming and J lost 2 bases; unmatched junction nucleotides: 2. The CDR3 length is 15 residues. Per germline, CDR1 SGHRS and CDR2 YFSETQ. The CDR3 DNA reads TGCGCCAGCAGCTCGACAGGGGGCACCTACAATGAGCAGTTCTTC. Encoded protein: CASSSTGGTYNEQFF.

The rearrangement uses TRBV6-1 and TRBJ2-7; D call uncertain. The CDR3 has 12 residues. The germline CDR1 and CDR2 sequences are MNHNS and SASEGT. The V and J ends lost 6 bases and 3 bases respectively, with 9 bases between them. CDR3 bases: TGTGCCAGCAGGATCAGCGTCTACGAGCAGTACTTC. Protein product: CASRISVYEQYF.

The chain joins TRBV15 to TRBJ2-7, with a possible D match to TRBD2 (5 bases). The germline V and J ends were trimmed by 0 bases and 8 bases, with 14 bases remaining between them. Germline assignment: CDR1 LNHNV and CDR2 YYDKDF (reference sequence). CDR3 length: 14 amino acids. The CDR3 DNA reads as TGTGCCACCAGCAGAGATAACCCGGGATCGAAGCAGTACTTC. It codes for CATSRDNPGSKQYF.

This chain connects TRBV19 to TRBJ1-6, with D unclear. Trimming pared 4 bases from V and 0 bases from J, leaving 7 bases between. Looked up from germline, CDR1 is LNHDA and CDR2 is SQIVND (reference sequence). This CDR3 has 15 residues. CDR3: CASSTSNSYNSPLHF. In DNA form, the CDR3 reads TGTGCCAGTAGTACATCAAACTCCTATAATTCACCCCTCCACTTT.

The rearrangement links TRBV19 to TRBJ2-3, with 9 bases lining up with TRBD2. This CDR3 region has 14 residues. Germline V gives CDR1 LNHDA, CDR2 SQIVND (reference sequence). With 7 bases clipped from V and 5 bases from J, the junction kept 7 bases outside the gene matches. CDR3 in amino acids: CASNERGAKDTQYF. CDR3 bases: TGTGCCAGTAATGAGCGGGGGGCCAAAGATACGCAGTATTTT.

The chain is built from TRBV15 and TRBJ2-4; possible D gene TRBD2, 6 bases. V lost 1 base and J 7 bases, leaving 14 bases between the germline ends. Germline values: CDR1 LNHNV, CDR2 YYDKDF (reference sequence). This CDR3 contains 15 residues. This chain's CDR3 is CATSRGGGGANIQYF. In DNA, the CDR3 is TGTGCCACCAGCAGAGGGGGAGGTGGGGCGAACATTCAGTACTTC.